Below, 14 T cell receptor beta chains from the same sample are listed, as sequenced in a study of spatial heterogeneity in lung cancer (dated by TCRdb to the late 2010s). The library was generated by 5' RACE. The instrument was a NextSeq 500. TCRdb cleaned the public reads at Q25 with fastp, built clones with MiXCR and kept in-frame beta chains. Rows merge per CDR3 protein into single entries with the most common DNA and genes. The sample yields about 19,000 distinct CDR3 sequences; approximately 9.1% were counted once. The ten largest clones capture 36% of the sample. In the paper's terms, the time point label means: blood at routine non-recurrence follow-up after resection. Sequenced material: PBMCs, taken at follow-up. These TCRs come from a female donor with early-stage non-small cell lung cancer.

This clonotype was seen ten or more times. As DNA, the CDR3 is TGTGCCAGCAGCCAAAGCGTCGATCAGCCCCAGCATTTT. This gives the protein CASSQSVDQPQHF. The chain couples TRBV3-1 to TRBJ1-5; D call uncertain. V dropped 2 bases and J dropped 5 bases, with 7 bases sitting between them. CDR1 LGHDT and CDR2 YNNKEL come from the germline V gene (reference sequence). This CDR3 is 13 amino acids long.

This clonotype was observed at least ten times. The V call is TRBV4-2, the J call TRBJ2-7; TRBD1 matches 7 bases. Germline CDR1 and CDR2: LGHNA and YNFKEQ. V dropped 1 base and J dropped 1; count of bases not matched to a gene: 7. CDR3 length: 16 residues. The CDR3 sequence is CASSQVWTGQSYEQYF. In nucleotides, the CDR3 is TGTGCCAGCAGCCAAGTATGGACAGGACAATCCTACGAGCAGTACTTC.

The chain has TRBV12-3 or TRBV12-4 and TRBJ2-1; no definite D call. Trimming removed 0 bases at V and 1 base at J, with 10 bases between. CDR3 length: 16 residues. The DNA for the CDR3 is TGTGCCAGCAGTTTAGCGCTTTTGGCATCCTACAATGAGCAGTTCTTC. Its translation is CASSLALLASYNEQFF.

This clonotype was detected ten times or more. Written as DNA, the CDR3 is TGCAGTGCTAGGGGACCAGCCAATACGCAGTATTTT. Translation gives CSARGPANTQYF. The chain combines TRBV20-1 with TRBJ2-3, with D perhaps given as TRBD1 or TRBD2 (5 bases each). This CDR3 is 12 amino acids long. Germline V gene sequence: CDR1 DFQATT, CDR2 SNEGSKA (reference sequence). The ends were cut back, 3 bases at V and 7 bases at J, with 11 bases in the middle.

This clonotype was recorded many times. V gene TRBV7-3 combines with J gene TRBJ2-1, with 8 nucleotides matching TRBD1. CDR1 is SGHTA, CDR2 FQGTGA, per germline. The ends lost 5 bases at V and 6 bases at J; junction bases unmatched: 9. The CDR3 spans 15 residues. The CDR3 nucleotides are TGTGCCAGCAGCCCCGGGACAGGAATTCGCAATGAGCAGTTCTTC. Residues: CASSPGTGIRNEQFF.

The chain uses TRBV5-4 and TRBJ1-4, with 9 nucleotides matching TRBD1. The CDR3 contains 15 residues. Germline loops: CDR1 SGHNT, CDR2 YYREEE (reference sequence). Losses at the gene ends were 5 bases for V and 4 bases for J; bases not matched to a gene: 6. CDR3 region: CASRRGTGINEKLFF. CDR3 DNA sequence: TGTGCCAGCAGACGGGGGACAGGGATTAATGAAAAACTGTTTTTT.

V gene TRBV2 combines with J gene TRBJ2-1, with D perhaps TRBD1 (5 bases). V lost 3 bases and J 0 bases, leaving 9 bases between the germline ends. The CDR3 is made up of 15 amino acids. Germline CDR1 is SNHLY and CDR2 is FYNNEI. CDR3 protein: CASSEGQGSYNEQFF. The CDR3, as DNA: TGTGCCAGCAGTGAGGGGCAGGGCTCCTACAATGAGCAGTTCTTC.

This clonotype was recorded at least ten times. The rearrangement joins TRBV7-2 to TRBJ1-2; the match to TRBD1 covers 9 bases. CDR3 length equals 14 residues. CDR1 and CDR2 from the germline V gene are SGHTA and FQGNSA. The J segment lost 8 bases and the V segment lost 4 bases, leaving 8 bases of the junction unmatched. CDR3 in DNA: TGTGCCAGCAGCTACGGACAGGGGTTTGGCGGCTACACCTTC. Translated, it gives CASSYGQGFGGYTF.

This clonotype was recorded many times. The chain carries TRBV20-1 and TRBJ1-4; no firm D call. The germline V gene encodes CDR1 DFQATT and CDR2 SNEGSKA (reference sequence). V gave up 2 bases and J gave up 0 bases, with 7 bases separating them. CDR3 size: 14 residues. The CDR3 DNA follows: TGCAGTGCTAGACTGGCAGCAACTAATGAAAAACTGTTTTTT. Translation gives CSARLAATNEKLFF.

The sample holds many counts of this clonotype. V gene TRBV5-1 combines with J gene TRBJ1-5; 10 positions match TRBD1. The V and J ends lost 4 bases and 7 bases, in that order; junction bases with no gene match: 5. Looked up from germline, CDR1 is SGHRS and CDR2 is YFSETQ. The CDR3 spans 14 residues. This CDR3 reads CASSPGTGVQPQHF. CDR3 sequence (DNA): TGCGCCAGCAGCCCCGGGACAGGGGTACAGCCCCAGCATTTT.

This clonotype was observed many times. J is TRBJ2-7 and V is TRBV29-1, with D possibly called TRBD1 or TRBD2 (5 bases each). Germline lookup yields CDR1 SQVTM and CDR2 ANQGSEA. The CDR3 consists of 14 residues. V lost 5 bases to trimming and J lost 3 bases, with 17 bases between them. The CDR3 reads CSVTTRGRYYEQYF. The CDR3 DNA reads as TGCAGCGTTACCACGAGGGGTCGGTACTACGAGCAGTACTTC.

This clonotype was detected ten times or more. This chain joins TRBV13 and TRBJ2-4; 8 bases align to TRBD2. The J segment lost 3 bases and the V segment lost 4 bases, leaving 11 bases of the junction unmatched. This CDR3 contains 17 residues. Germline V gene lookup returns CDR1 PRHDT and CDR2 FYEKMQ (reference sequence). The CDR3 here is CASSSPVRSGSKNIQYF. CDR3 DNA sequence: TGTGCCAGCAGCTCGCCCGTGAGGAGCGGGAGCAAAAACATTCAGTACTTC.

This clonotype was seen at least ten times. The chain combines TRBV11-2 with TRBJ2-2; 7 bases fit TRBD1. The germline CDR1 and CDR2 sequences are SGHAT and FQNNGV. With 4 bases clipped from V and 7 bases from J, the junction kept 9 bases outside the gene matches. The length of the CDR3 is 15 residues. As DNA, the CDR3 is TGTGCCAGCAGCTATAACGCAGGGGGAAGCGGGGAGCTGTTTTTT. Translating gives CASSYNAGGSGELFF.

This chain connects TRBV5-4 to TRBJ2-3; maybe TRBD2 (7 bases). The CDR3 has 16 residues. The V gene's germline CDR1 is SGHNT and CDR2 YYREEE (reference sequence). Trimming cost V 3 bases and J 4 bases, with 18 bases left between them. The CDR3 coding sequence is TGTGCCAGCAGCTCTTATGTGGGGGGGCTCGCAGATACGCAGTATTTT. Its translation is CASSSYVGGLADTQYF. Filled out from reference TRBV5-4 and TRBJ2-3, the complete variable domain reads ETGVTQSPTHLIKTRGQQVTLRCSSQSGHNTVSWYQQALGQGPQFIFQYYREEENGRGNFPPRFSGLQFPNYSSELNVNALELDDSALYLCASSSYVGGLADTQYFGPGTRLTVL.